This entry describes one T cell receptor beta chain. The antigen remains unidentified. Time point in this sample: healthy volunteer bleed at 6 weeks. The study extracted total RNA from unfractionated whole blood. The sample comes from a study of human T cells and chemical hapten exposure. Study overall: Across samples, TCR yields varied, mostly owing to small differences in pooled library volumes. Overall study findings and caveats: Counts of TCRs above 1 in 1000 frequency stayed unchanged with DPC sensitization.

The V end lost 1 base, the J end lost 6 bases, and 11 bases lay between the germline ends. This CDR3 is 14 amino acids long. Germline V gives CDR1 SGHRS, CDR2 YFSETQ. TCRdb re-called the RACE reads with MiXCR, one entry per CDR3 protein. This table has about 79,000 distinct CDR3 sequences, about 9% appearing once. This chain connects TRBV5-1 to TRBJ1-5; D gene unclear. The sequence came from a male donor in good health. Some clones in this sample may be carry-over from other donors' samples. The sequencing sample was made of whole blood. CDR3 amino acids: CASSLQGQGQPQHF. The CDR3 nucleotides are TGCGCCAGCAGCTTGCAAGGGCAAGGTCAGCCCCAGCATTTT. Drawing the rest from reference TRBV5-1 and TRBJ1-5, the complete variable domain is KAGVTQTPRYLIKTRGQQVTLSCSPISGHRSVSWYQQTPGQGLQFLFEYFSETQRNKGNFPGRFSGRQFSNSRSEMNVSTLELGDSALYLCASSLQGQGQPQHFGDGTRLSIL.